A single sample gave rise to the 14 T cell receptor beta chains below, sequenced in a study of T cells in Graves' hyperthyroidism and ophthalmopathy. Researchers took RNA transcripts and amplified the TCR beta CDR3 regions from them. A set of HTBI primers served as the primers for a first-round RT-PCR of the TCR CDR3. TCRdb redid the calling of the multiplex PCR reads with MiXCR, one entry per CDR3 protein. The table has more than 250,000 distinct CDR3 sequences, over 12% seen once. Sequenced: blood. These receptor sequences come from a woman aged 45-59 years with Graves' hyperthyroidism that later progressed to Graves' ophthalmopathy.

The V and J genes are TRBV15 and TRBJ1-5; a possible D gene is TRBD1 (6 bases). The CDR3 consists of 16 residues. Germline lookup yields CDR1 LNHNV and CDR2 YYDKDF (reference sequence). The germline V and J ends were trimmed by 0 bases and 7 bases, with 16 bases remaining between them. CDR3 region: CATSRDTAGVRQPQHF. DNA for the CDR3: TGTGCCACCAGCAGAGATACGGCAGGGGTACGACAGCCCCAGCATTTT.

The sample holds a few counts of this clonotype. This sequence may be a read error, since a much larger clone differs from it by one base. The chain joins TRBV30 to TRBJ1-1; no clear D. CDR1 GTSNPN and CDR2 SVGIG come from the germline V gene (reference sequence). This CDR3 spans 13 amino acids. Trimming shortened V by 1 base and J by 5 bases, and 11 bases separated the two germline ends. DNA for the CDR3: TGTGCCTGGAGTGCCTCATCCCCTACTGAAGCTTTCTTT. Translation: CAWSASSPTEAFF.

This clonotype was counted at least ten times. This chain links TRBV2 with TRBJ2-1; 11 nucleotides match TRBD2. The CDR3 length is 16 residues. CDR1 SNHLY and CDR2 FYNNEI come from the germline V gene. Trimming cost V 9 bases and J 7 bases; bases outside gene matches: 14. Here the CDR3 DNA reads TGTGCCAGTTTGAGACTAGCGGGATCCACTGGGAATGAGCAGTTCTTC. Protein sequence: CASLRLAGSTGNEQFF.

This chain connects TRBV19 to TRBJ1-1; D remains ambiguous. This CDR3 spans 17 amino acids. Germline values: CDR1 LNHDA, CDR2 SQIVND (reference sequence). Trimming left V 2 bases short and J 0 bases short, with 16 bases between. The CDR3 DNA sequence: TGTGCCAGTAGTATAAGAACAGTCCGTGGGATGAACACTGAAGCTTTCTTT. Translated: CASSIRTVRGMNTEAFF.

A few counts support this clonotype. J is TRBJ1-1 and V is TRBV7-9; no clear D gene. Germline assignment: CDR1 SEHNR and CDR2 FQNEAQ (reference sequence). The V end was cut by 1 base, the J end by 9 bases, with 9 bases between. This CDR3 region has 12 residues. CDR3 sequence: CASSLEGAQAFF. CDR3 bases: TGTGCCAGCAGCTTAGAGGGAGCTCAAGCTTTCTTT. The full variable domain, with the rest looked up from reference TRBV7-9 and TRBJ1-1, is DTGVSQNPRHKITKRGQNVTFRCDPISEHNRLYWYRQTLGQGPEFLTYFQNEAQLEKSRLLSDRFSAERPKGSFSTLEIQRTEQGDSAMYLCASSLEGAQAFFGQGTRLTVV.

This clonotype showed up many times. The chain joins TRBV11-1 to TRBJ2-7; TRBD2 might be the D (6 bases). Looked up from germline, CDR1 is SGHAT and CDR2 is FQDESV (reference sequence). The germline V and J ends were trimmed by 5 bases and 9 bases, with 23 bases remaining between them. The CDR3 has 15 amino acids. CDR3 sequence reads: CASSPRRGVAGGQYF. The CDR3 DNA follows: TGTGCCAGCAGCCCACGCCGTGGTGTAGCCGGGGGGCAGTACTTC.

This clonotype was detected many times. This chain links TRBV2 with TRBJ1-1; no clear D. The CDR3 sequence is 12 residues long. CDR1 and CDR2 from the germline V gene are SNHLY and FYNNEI. V gave up 5 bases and J gave up 10 bases, with 14 bases separating them. The CDR3 nucleotides read TGTGCCAGCAGTCTCGGACTCGGCGTAGCTTTCTTT. It is translated as CASSLGLGVAFF.

The table lists this clonotype with a few counts. The chain links TRBV18 to TRBJ1-1; D not resolved. V was pared by 2 bases and J by 3 bases, with 13 bases between. Germline lookup yields CDR1 KGHSH and CDR2 LQKENI. The CDR3 covers 15 residues. The DNA of the CDR3 is TGTGCCAGCTCACCAGGGGATTTGCAGGACACTGAAGCTTTCTTT. Amino acids: CASSPGDLQDTEAFF.

A single count supports this clonotype. This rearrangement joins TRBV28 to TRBJ2-7, with D unclear. The V gene's germline CDR1 is MDHEN and CDR2 SYDVKM. The CDR3 is 12 amino acids. Between the trimmed V and J ends, which lost 4 bases and 1 base, there was a span of 5 bases. The CDR3 spells CASSSASYEQYF. For the CDR3, the DNA is TGTGCCAGCAGTTCCGCGTCCTACGAGCAGTACTTC. The variable domain in full, completed from reference TRBV28 and TRBJ2-7, reads DVKVTQSSRYLVKRTGEKVFLECVQDMDHENMFWYRQDPGLGLRLIYFSYDVKMKEKGDIPEGYSVSREKKERFSLILESASTNQTSMYLCASSSASYEQYFGPGTRLTVT.

The rearrangement joins TRBV5-1 to TRBJ1-1, with 9 bases lining up with TRBD1. Germline CDR1 reads SGHRS; CDR2 reads YFSETQ. V was pared by 7 bases and J by 3 bases, with 10 bases of the junction left unmatched. The CDR3 consists of 15 residues. The CDR3 loop reads CASGSGTGKDTEAFF. The CDR3 DNA is TGCGCCAGCGGGTCCGGGACAGGGAAGGACACTGAAGCTTTCTTT.

A few counts support this clonotype. V gene TRBV19 combines with J gene TRBJ2-5, with D unclear. The V gene's germline CDR1 is LNHDA and CDR2 SQIVND (reference sequence). This CDR3 is built from 13 residues. Trimming shortened V by 5 bases and J by 0 bases, and 7 bases separated the two germline ends. CDR3 loop: CASSPQYQETQYF. The CDR3 bases are TGTGCCAGTAGTCCGCAGTACCAAGAGACCCAGTACTTC.

This clonotype was seen repeatedly, ten times or more. The chain couples TRBV30 to TRBJ2-7, with 7 bases identical to TRBD1. CDR3 length: 17 residues. CDR1 is GTSNPN, CDR2 SVGIG, per germline (reference sequence). V shed 5 bases and J 3 bases; nucleotides not matched to a gene: 19. CDR3 sequence (DNA): TGTGCCTGGGTCAGGTTTAGAACCGGGACAGCCAACTACGAGCAGTACTTC. Encoded protein: CAWVRFRTGTANYEQYF.

The chain has TRBV5-4 and TRBJ2-3; 7 bases fit TRBD2. The CDR3 consists of 16 residues. V shed 3 bases and J 0 bases; nucleotides not matched to a gene: 7. In germline, CDR1 is SGHNT, CDR2 YYREEE (reference sequence). Here the CDR3 DNA reads TGTGCCAGCAGCTCCCCCGGGACTACAAGCACAGATACGCAGTATTTT. It is translated as CASSSPGTTSTDTQYF.

This clonotype was recorded at least ten times. V usage is TRBV5-1 and J usage is TRBJ2-5; D not resolved. The CDR3 has 15 amino acids. Germline V gives CDR1 SGHRS, CDR2 YFSETQ. V shed 0 bases and J shed 4 bases, with 13 bases lying between them. CDR3 in amino acids: CASSLGALWGETQYF. The CDR3 region has the DNA TGCGCCAGCAGCTTGGGCGCCCTCTGGGGAGAGACCCAGTACTTC.